In its sample, the clone carrying this TCR beta chain was seen many times. The antigen is undetermined. The data were taken from a study of T cells in Graves' hyperthyroidism and ophthalmopathy. Study-level findings and limits: Within blood appeared most thyroid clonotypes that had expanded above 0.001.

RNA transcripts served as the template for amplifying TCR beta CDR3 regions. First-round RT-PCR with HTBI primers amplified the TCR CDR3 region. TCRdb processed the multiplex PCR reads anew with MiXCR; each CDR3 protein has one entry. The sample carries hundreds of thousands of distinct CDR3 sequences, under 15% recorded once. The sequence came from a woman between 40 and 55 years old with Graves' ophthalmopathy. Material for sequencing was blood.

CDR3 nucleotide sequence: TGTGCCATCAGTGAGTCCCTAGCGGGAATGGAGACCCAGTACTTC. Translation gives CAISESLAGMETQYF. V gene TRBV10-3 combines with J gene TRBJ2-5; 9 bases map to TRBD2. With 0 bases clipped from V and 5 bases from J, the junction kept 4 bases outside the gene matches. The germline V gene encodes CDR1 ENHRY and CDR2 SYGVKD. The CDR3 contains 15 residues.